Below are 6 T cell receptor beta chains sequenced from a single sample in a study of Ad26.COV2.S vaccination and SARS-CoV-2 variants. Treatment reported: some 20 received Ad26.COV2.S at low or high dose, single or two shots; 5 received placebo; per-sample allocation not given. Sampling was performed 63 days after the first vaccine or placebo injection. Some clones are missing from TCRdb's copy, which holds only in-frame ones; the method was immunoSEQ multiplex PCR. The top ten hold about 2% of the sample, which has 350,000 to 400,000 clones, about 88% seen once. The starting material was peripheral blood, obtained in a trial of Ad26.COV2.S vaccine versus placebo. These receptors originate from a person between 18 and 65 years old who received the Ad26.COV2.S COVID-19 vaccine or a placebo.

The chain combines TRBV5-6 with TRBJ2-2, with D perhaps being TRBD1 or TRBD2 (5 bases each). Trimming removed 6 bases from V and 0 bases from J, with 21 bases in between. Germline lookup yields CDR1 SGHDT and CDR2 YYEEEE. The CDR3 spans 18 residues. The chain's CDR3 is CASNIGAGTKPNTGELFF. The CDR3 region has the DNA TGTGCCAGCAACATCGGGGCAGGGACCAAACCGAACACCGGGGAGCTGTTTTTT.

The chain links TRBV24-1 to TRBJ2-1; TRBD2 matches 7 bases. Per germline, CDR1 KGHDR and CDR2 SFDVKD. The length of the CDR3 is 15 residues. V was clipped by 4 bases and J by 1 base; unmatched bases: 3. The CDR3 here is CATSEAGPSYNEQFF. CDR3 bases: TGTGCCACCAGTGAAGCGGGGCCATCCTACAATGAGCAGTTCTTC.

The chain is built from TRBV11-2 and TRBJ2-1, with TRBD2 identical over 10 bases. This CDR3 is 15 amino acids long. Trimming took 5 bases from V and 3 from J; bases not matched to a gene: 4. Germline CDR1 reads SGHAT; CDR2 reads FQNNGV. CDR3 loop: CASSAGTSDYNEQFF. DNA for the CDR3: TGTGCCAGCAGCGCCGGGACTAGCGACTACAATGAGCAGTTCTTC.

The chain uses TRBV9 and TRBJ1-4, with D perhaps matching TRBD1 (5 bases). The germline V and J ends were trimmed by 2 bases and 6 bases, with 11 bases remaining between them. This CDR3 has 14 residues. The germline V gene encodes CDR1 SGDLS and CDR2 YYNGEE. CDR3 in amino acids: CASSVLGGDEKLFF. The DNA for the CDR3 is TGTGCCAGCAGCGTTCTTGGGGGGGATGAAAAACTGTTTTTT. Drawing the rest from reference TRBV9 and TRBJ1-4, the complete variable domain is DSGVTQTPKHLITATGQRVTLRCSPRSGDLSVYWYQQSLDQGLQFLIQYYNGEERAKGNILERFSAQQFPDLHSELNLSSLELGDSALYFCASSVLGGDEKLFFGSGTQLSVL.

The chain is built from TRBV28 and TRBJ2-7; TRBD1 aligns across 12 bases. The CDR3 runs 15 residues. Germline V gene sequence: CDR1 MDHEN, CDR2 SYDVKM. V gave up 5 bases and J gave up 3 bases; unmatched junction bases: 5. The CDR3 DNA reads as TGTGCCAGCAGTAAGGGACAGGGGGCAAGCTACGAGCAGTACTTC. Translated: CASSKGQGASYEQYF.

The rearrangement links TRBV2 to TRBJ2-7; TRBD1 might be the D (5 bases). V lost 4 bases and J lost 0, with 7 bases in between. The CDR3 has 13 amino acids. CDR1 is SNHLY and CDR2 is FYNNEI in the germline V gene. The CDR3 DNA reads TGTGCCAGCAGTGGGACACCCTCCTACGAGCAGTACTTC. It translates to CASSGTPSYEQYF.